This T cell receptor (beta chain) was sequenced for a study of blood T cell repertoires in COVID-19. Overall study: Samples of COVID-19 (acute and convalescent) were obtained from the United States, Italy and Spain. The analysed material was cDNA or gDNA that came from T cells, B-cell-depleted T cells, or PBMCs.

This CDR3 has 11 amino acids. V was pared by 6 bases and J by 6 bases, with 12 bases between. Per the germline V gene, CDR1 is SQVTM and CDR2 is ANQGSEA. Methods used by the authors: Nucleated cell counts were estimated from reference gene primer amplification. The repertoire was sequenced with immunoSEQ multiplex PCR; TCRdb's copy has only in-frame clones and lacks some. Clone size and V and J calls were adopted from that table, with D and trimming inferred from the DNA. The sample holds about 39,000 clones, 75% to 85% seen once. The chain has TRBV29-1 and TRBJ2-7; the D gene is possibly TRBD1 (6 bases). The origin of this receptor is a human donor in a cohort sampled during active or convalescent COVID-19. The donor label of this sample is uncertain. Sample: peripheral blood. The chain's CDR3 is CSVIRDIEQYF. CDR3 nucleotide sequence: TGCAGCGTAATACGGGACATCGAGCAGTACTTC.